The clone carrying this T cell receptor (beta chain) was counted a few times. The data are from a study of early T cells in non-severe SARS-CoV-2 infection. Study details: The study sequenced bulk RNA from unsorted whole blood, with chains unpaired.

From the 5' RACE reads, TCRdb called clonotypes with MiXCR, one entry per CDR3 protein. The data contain tens of thousands of distinct CDR3 sequences, over 9.5% of them singletons. V was shortened by 5 bases and J by 0 bases, with 14 bases between the two germline ends. The CDR3 loop spans 15 amino acids. Germline V CDR1 and CDR2: MNHEY, SVGEGT. The V and J genes are TRBV6-2 or TRBV6-3 and TRBJ2-7; D call uncertain. The sequenced material came from whole blood. This TCR was sampled from an adult who was a healthcare worker with PCR-confirmed SARS-CoV-2 infection or an uninfected control (not recorded which). This chain's CDR3 is CASSPRDSISYEQYF. The DNA for the CDR3 is TGTGCCAGCAGTCCCCGTGACTCGATCTCCTACGAGCAGTACTTC.